A single sample gave rise to the 8 T cell receptor beta chains below, sequenced in a study of cytomegalovirus exposure and HLA in healthy donors. Primers for the PCR totalled 60 Vbeta and 13 Jbeta. Clones were sequenced by immunoSEQ multiplex PCR, and TCRdb holds only the in-frame ones, with some missing. The sample carries about 93,000 clones, around 76% recorded once. Source material: PBMCs. The receptors originated from a man aged 25 to 40 in good health and CMV-seronegative.

V gene TRBV19 combines with J gene TRBJ1-2, with D hard to call. The CDR3 has 12 residues. Germline V lookup: CDR1 LNHDA, CDR2 SQIVND (reference sequence). The V gene lost 1 base and the J gene lost 4 bases, with 4 bases spanning the gap. The CDR3 loop is CASSIALYGYTF. CDR3 bases: TGTGCCAGTAGTATAGCTCTCTATGGCTACACCTTC.

This rearrangement joins TRBV27 to TRBJ1-1; TRBD1 agrees at 7 bases. Germline V CDR1 and CDR2: MNHEY, SMNVEV (reference sequence). V lost 8 bases to trimming and J lost 2 bases; unmatched junction nucleotides: 5. There are 13 residues in the CDR3. This chain's CDR3 is CASFRTGNTEAFF. The CDR3 DNA reads as TGTGCCAGCTTTAGGACAGGAAACACTGAAGCTTTCTTT.

As for this clone: Other DNA sequences from this sample encode an identical CDR3 as well. The chain couples TRBV19 to TRBJ2-5, with 7 bases lining up with TRBD2. CDR1 is LNHDA and CDR2 is SQIVND in the germline V gene (reference sequence). V shed 1 base, J shed 6 bases, and the junction held 11 bases outside the gene matches. The length of the CDR3 is 16 residues. This CDR3 reads CASSIVYGQGGQTQYF. The DNA for the CDR3 is TGTGCCAGTAGTATAGTCTATGGGCAGGGAGGGCAGACCCAGTACTTC.

The chain combines TRBV7-3 with TRBJ2-3, with 9 nucleotides matching TRBD2. The CDR3 is 18 residues long. The germline CDR1 and CDR2 sequences are SGHTA and FQGTGA. The trim removed 0 bases at V and 5 bases at J, leaving 12 bases unmatched. Here the CDR3 DNA reads TGTGCCAGCAGCTTAACAGGCCCGGCTAGCGGGATTGGAGATACGCAGTATTTT. Translation gives CASSLTGPASGIGDTQYF.

The chain uses TRBV6-1 and TRBJ2-3; TRBD2 matches at 13 bases. The CDR3 is 15 residues long. Germline lookup yields CDR1 MNHNS and CDR2 SASEGT. V was clipped by 6 bases and J by 7 bases; unmatched bases: 7. The DNA of the CDR3 is TGTGCCAGCAGACTCACTAGCGGGGGGGCCTATACGCAGTATTTT. It specifies CASRLTSGGAYTQYF.

The genes are TRBV27 and TRBJ2-1; D unclear. Trimming cost V 2 bases and J 5 bases, with 4 bases left between them. The CDR3 sequence is 12 residues long. Looked up from germline, CDR1 is MNHEY and CDR2 is SMNVEV (reference sequence). CDR3 residues: CASSLPDNEQFF. The CDR3 DNA reads as TGTGCCAGCAGTTTACCCGACAATGAGCAGTTCTTC.

The genes are TRBV19 and TRBJ1-2; maybe TRBD1 (5 bases). CDR1 LNHDA and CDR2 SQIVND come from the germline V gene (reference sequence). Trimming cost V 5 bases and J 8 bases, with 18 bases left between them. This CDR3 comprises 14 residues. The CDR3 DNA sequence: TGTGCCAGTAGTCCAGCAGGGAGGGAGCGGGGCTACACCTTC. Its translation is CASSPAGRERGYTF.

V gene TRBV28 combines with J gene TRBJ2-1, with 7 bases fitting TRBD1. Germline V CDR1 and CDR2: MDHEN, SYDVKM. The CDR3 totals 13 residues. The V and J ends lost 5 bases and 8 bases, in that order; junction bases with no gene match: 6. The CDR3 region has the DNA TGTGCCAGCAGTGGGACAGTTGGGTATGAGCAGTTCTTC. Amino acids: CASSGTVGYEQFF.